The 22 T cell receptor beta chains listed next were all sequenced from one sample in a study of shared clonotypes between healthy human individuals (TCRdb year 2020). Library preparation employed the immunoSEQ multiplex PCR assay. Not all clones reach the TCRdb copy of this immuneACCESS table, which keeps in-frame sequences only. Checked studies attribute under half of the gap to unresolved V genes and leave the rest unexplained. The sample table contains around 2,000,000 clones; only one count was recorded for approximately 95% of them. Roughly 1.1% of the sample is in the top ten clones. CD8 naive samples consisted of CD45RO-negative cells that were positively selected for CCR7, yielding a CD45RA+CCR7+ population without TemRA cells. The sequenced sample consisted of naive CD8+ T cells sorted from blood. The sample's cell subset or site label, decoded: CD45RA+CCR7+. The receptors stem from a man between 18 and 29 years old in good health.

This chain's CDR3 is CASSLGGDNQPQHF. As DNA, the CDR3 is TGTGCCAGCAGTTTGGGGGGGGACAATCAGCCCCAGCATTTT. The chain has TRBV27 and TRBJ1-5; possibly TRBD1 for D (5 bases). CDR1 and CDR2 (germline): MNHEY, SMNVEV (reference sequence). V lost 3 bases to trimming and J lost 3 bases, with 9 bases between them. The CDR3 spans 14 residues.

Comment on this clone: Other DNA sequences of this sample code for an identical CDR3. This chain uses TRBV7-9 with TRBJ1-1; perhaps TRBD1 as D (6 bases). Trimming removed 1 base from V and 0 bases from J, with 9 bases in between. The CDR3 is 15 amino acids. Germline CDR1 SEHNR, CDR2 FQNEAQ (reference sequence). The CDR3 loop is CASSLVGAMNTEAFF. CDR3 in DNA: TGTGCCAGCAGCTTAGTGGGGGCCATGAACACTGAAGCTTTCTTT.

Turning to this clone: This sample includes further DNA sequences coding for the same CDR3. The chain employs TRBV9 and TRBJ1-3; D unresolved. The CDR3 extends over 12 amino acids. Trimming took 0 bases from V and 7 from J, leaving 5 bases between them. Germline V gives CDR1 SGDLS, CDR2 YYNGEE. DNA for the CDR3: TGTGCCAGCAGCGTAGATGGTAACACCATATATTTT. This translates into CASSVDGNTIYF.

This clone was recorded only once. CDR3: CASSLAGSGYVSSYNEQFF. Here the CDR3 DNA reads TGCGCCAGCAGCTTGGCGGGTAGCGGGTACGTGAGCTCCTACAATGAGCAGTTCTTC. The rearrangement joins TRBV5-1 to TRBJ2-1; TRBD2 matches 7 bases. Trimming removed 0 bases from V and 0 bases from J; junction bases left unmatched: 12. Germline V CDR1 and CDR2: SGHRS, YFSETQ. This CDR3 has 19 residues.

This chain links TRBV11-2 with TRBJ2-7; no reliable D call. Germline assignment: CDR1 SGHAT and CDR2 FQNNGV. The V end lost 4 bases, the J end lost 2 bases, and 6 bases lay between the germline ends. The CDR3 runs 12 residues. The CDR3 nucleotides read TGTGCCAGCAGCTGGCTTACCTACGAGCAGTACTTC. As protein: CASSWLTYEQYF. Based on the CDR3 plus reference TRBV11-2 and TRBJ2-7, the full variable domain is EAGVAQSPRYKIIEKRQSVAFWCNPISGHATLYWYQQILGQGPKLLIQFQNNGVVDDSQLPKDRFSAERLKGVDSTLKIQPAKLEDSAVYLCASSWLTYEQYFGPGTRLTVT.

On this clone: Other DNA sequences from this sample encode an identical CDR3 as well. The DNA of the CDR3 is TGTGCCAGCAGCTTCGGAGGATCAGATACGCAGTATTTT. Its protein product is CASSFGGSDTQYF. V and J are TRBV5-4 and TRBJ2-3; weak D call: TRBD2 (5 bases). Germline loops: CDR1 SGHNT, CDR2 YYREEE (reference sequence). V lost 2 bases to trimming and J lost 4 bases, with 8 bases between them. The CDR3 is 13 amino acids.

Points on this clone: Additional DNA sequences in this sample encode the identical CDR3. The chain combines TRBV6-5 with TRBJ2-7; D is possibly TRBD2 (7 bases). CDR1 MNHEY and CDR2 SVGAGI come from the germline V gene. The CDR3 contains 14 residues. Deletions cut 3 bases from V and 3 bases from J, with 12 bases between. The CDR3 loop reads CASSYRGGGYEQYF. CDR3 nucleotide sequence: TGTGCCAGCAGTTATCGCGGGGGCGGCTACGAGCAGTACTTC.

V is TRBV4-3 and J is TRBJ2-6, with a possible D match to TRBD2 (7 bases). There are 18 residues in the CDR3. V lost 0 bases and J lost 4, with 16 bases in between. From germline, CDR1 is LGHNA and CDR2 YSLEER. CDR3 nucleotides: TGCGCCAGCAGCCAAGAGGGGGCGGGGGCTGAAGGGGCCAACGTCCTGACTTTC. It translates to CASSQEGAGAEGANVLTF.

This clone showed up just once. This rearrangement joins TRBV6-6 to TRBJ1-2; 9 positions match TRBD1. With 4 bases clipped from V and 4 bases from J, the junction kept 4 bases outside the gene matches. The germline gives CDR1 MNHNY, CDR2 SVGAGI (reference sequence). The CDR3 extends over 14 amino acids. The CDR3 sequence is CASSLQGAFYGYTF. The CDR3 region has the DNA TGTGCCAGCAGTTTACAGGGGGCGTTCTATGGCTACACCTTC.

The V gene is TRBV19, the J gene TRBJ2-7, with 7 bases matching TRBD2. Trimming cost V 5 bases and J 2 bases; bases outside gene matches: 6. The CDR3 length is 14 residues. Germline values: CDR1 LNHDA, CDR2 SQIVND (reference sequence). The CDR3 sequence is CASSFTGTTYEQYF. The DNA for the CDR3 is TGTGCCAGTAGTTTTACCGGGACTACCTACGAGCAGTACTTC.

The chain joins TRBV30 to TRBJ2-3, with D uncertain. The CDR3 contains 14 residues. Deletions cut 1 base from V and 0 bases from J, with 8 bases between. Per germline, CDR1 GTSNPN and CDR2 SVGIG (reference sequence). CDR3 loop: CAWSAASSTDTQYF. The CDR3 coding sequence is TGTGCCTGGAGTGCCGCTTCAAGCACAGATACGCAGTATTTT.

The V call is TRBV5-8, the J call TRBJ2-4, with D possibly matching TRBD2 (6 bases). This CDR3 has 13 residues. Germline CDR1 reads SGHTS; CDR2 reads YDEGEE. V was pared by 1 base and J by 9 bases, with 11 bases between. In nucleotides, the CDR3 is TGTGCCAGCAGCTTGTTCGGCGGGATCATTCAGTACTTC. Translation gives CASSLFGGIIQYF. The whole variable domain, filled in from reference TRBV5-8 and TRBJ2-4, reads EAGVTQSPTHLIKTRGQQATLRCSPISGHTSVYWYQQALGLGLQFLLWYDEGEERNRGNFPPRFSGRQFPNYSSELNVNALELEDSALYLCASSLFGGIIQYFGAGTRLSVL.

V is TRBV5-5 and J is TRBJ2-2, with D perhaps matching TRBD1 (5 bases). CDR1 is SGHKS and CDR2 is YYEKEE in the germline V gene (reference sequence). This CDR3 comprises 18 residues. V gave up 1 base and J gave up 4 bases, with 20 bases separating them. CDR3 nucleotide sequence: TGTGCCAGCAGCTTGTCTAAGATGATGACAGAGTTCACCGGGGAGCTGTTTTTT. Translating it yields CASSLSKMMTEFTGELFF.

The gene calls are TRBV5-6 and TRBJ2-1, with D unclear. The CDR3 loop spans 17 amino acids. The ends were cut back, 4 bases at V and 0 bases at J, with 17 bases in the middle. CDR1 and CDR2 from the germline V gene are SGHDT and YYEEEE. The CDR3 region is CASSPGSYLSSYNEQFF. The CDR3 region has the DNA TGTGCCAGCAGCCCTGGATCGTACCTGAGCTCCTACAATGAGCAGTTCTTC.

The chain recombines TRBV29-1 with TRBJ2-7, with 8 bases matching TRBD1. V was clipped by 8 bases and J by 0 bases; unmatched bases: 12. There are 15 residues in the CDR3. Germline V gene lookup returns CDR1 SQVTM and CDR2 ANQGSEA. Here the CDR3 DNA reads TGCAGCTATAAACAGGTCGGACAGGGCTCCTACGAGCAGTACTTC. It is translated as CSYKQVGQGSYEQYF.

The J gene is TRBJ1-5, the V gene TRBV7-6, with TRBD1 as a possible D gene (5 bases). The CDR3 contains 17 residues. Germline CDR1 SGHVS, CDR2 FNYEAQ. V lost 2 bases to trimming and J lost 4 bases, with 18 bases between them. The CDR3: CASSLFQRAEGNQPQHF. DNA of the CDR3: TGTGCCAGCAGCTTATTTCAACGGGCAGAGGGGAATCAGCCCCAGCATTTT.

The rearrangement joins TRBV14 to TRBJ2-7, with D perhaps matching TRBD2 (6 bases). The CDR3 is made up of 12 amino acids. Per the germline V gene, CDR1 is SGHDN and CDR2 is FVKESK. With 5 bases removed from V and 6 bases from J, the gap between germline ends came to 11 bases. The CDR3 DNA follows: TGTGCCAGCAGCTATGTGCGGGGCGAGCAGTACTTC. It is translated as CASSYVRGEQYF.

The chain recombines TRBV5-4 with TRBJ1-2, with 9 bases identical to TRBD1. Trimming cost V 4 bases and J 3 bases; bases outside gene matches: 10. CDR3 size: 16 residues. Germline values: CDR1 SGHNT, CDR2 YYREEE (reference sequence). In DNA form, the CDR3 reads TGTGCCAGCAGCCCACCAGGACAGGGGTTAGACTATGGCTACACCTTC. Its translation: CASSPPGQGLDYGYTF.

The chain carries TRBV7-2 and TRBJ1-6, with 7 positions matching TRBD1. Losses at the gene ends were 4 bases for V and 3 bases for J; bases not matched to a gene: 9. This CDR3 is 17 amino acids long. CDR1 and CDR2 from the germline V gene are SGHTA and FQGNSA. This CDR3 is CASSSGFRDSYNSPLHF. The DNA of the CDR3 is TGTGCCAGCAGCTCTGGCTTCCGGGACAGCTATAATTCACCCCTCCACTTT.

This chain links TRBV5-4 with TRBJ1-1, with TRBD1 matching 8 bases. The ends lost 4 bases at V and 0 bases at J; junction bases unmatched: 8. CDR3 length equals 16 residues. Germline values: CDR1 SGHNT, CDR2 YYREEE (reference sequence). This CDR3 is CASSPGQGIMNTEAFF. The DNA of the CDR3 is TGTGCCAGCAGCCCAGGACAGGGCATCATGAACACTGAAGCTTTCTTT. The full variable domain, its missing parts supplied by reference TRBV5-4 and TRBJ1-1, is ETGVTQSPTHLIKTRGQQVTLRCSSQSGHNTVSWYQQALGQGPQFIFQYYREEENGRGNFPPRFSGLQFPNYSSELNVNALELDDSALYLCASSPGQGIMNTEAFFGQGTRLTVV.

CDR3 bases: TGTGCCAGCAGCCCAAGTTTCGAGCAGTACTTC. Amino acids: CASSPSFEQYF. V usage is TRBV7-8 and J usage is TRBJ2-7; no reliable D call. The CDR3 contains 11 residues. V was pared by 5 bases and J by 6 bases, with 8 bases between. CDR1 and CDR2 (germline): SGHVS, FQNEAQ.

The CDR3 nucleotides read TGTGCCAGCAGCTTAGGGGTAGGAAACGAGCAGTACTTC. Encoded protein: CASSLGVGNEQYF. The V and J genes are TRBV7-8 and TRBJ2-7; D is undetermined. From germline, CDR1 is SGHVS and CDR2 FQNEAQ. Trimming left V 1 base short and J 5 bases short, with 9 bases between. CDR3 length: 13 residues.